Listed below are T cell receptor beta chains from one sample, sequenced in a study of OX40 agonist ivuxolimab in advanced cancers. Sequenced by immunoSEQ multiplex PCR; TCRdb stores in-frame clones only, minus some. Altogether some 50,000 clones are present, approximately 90% being singletons, with the ten largest covering 30% to 35%. Sequencing was performed on CD4+ or CD8+ T cells sorted from blood, taken in a trial of the OX40 agonist ivuxolimab. Every receptor here comes from an adult with an advanced solid tumor such as melanoma, head and neck, liver or kidney cancer. The CDR3 runs from the conserved cysteine through the conserved F or W. The order of the fields is V gene, clone size, J gene, D gene, CDR3 DNA, CDR3 protein. A D gene is named only where the DNA matches it firmly. Rows give clone size only sometimes, using once, few, many, or a class for an expanded clone.

>TRBV15|NA|TRBJ1-1|NA
TGTGCCACCAGCAGAGATACGCGATGGGGGAACACTGAAGCTTTCTTT
CATSRDTRWGNTEAFF
>TRBV7-8|NA|TRBJ2-1|TRBD2
TGTGCCAGCAGCTTAACGGCTAGCGGGGAACCTATTTACAATGAGCAGTTCTTC
CASSLTASGEPIYNEQFF
>TRBV15|NA|TRBJ2-1|NA
TGTGCCACCAGCAGATCGCGGGGACTCATGGGTGAGCAGTTCTTC
CATSRSRGLMGEQFF
>TRBV28|NA|TRBJ2-7|NA
TGTGCCAGCAGTTGGACGGGGGACTACGAGCAGTACTTC
CASSWTGDYEQYF
>TRBV10-2|once|TRBJ2-1|NA
TGCGCCAGCAGTGAGAGTGGTGAGCAGTTCTTC
CASSESGEQFF
>TRBV6-1|NA|TRBJ2-7|NA
TGTGCCAGCAGTGAAGGAAGTTCGGCAGAGGGGCAGTACTTC
CASSEGSSAEGQYF
>TRBV6-4|medium-sized|TRBJ2-3|NA
TGTGCCAGCAGTGACTTCCCCAGCACAGATACGCAGTATTTT
CASSDFPSTDTQYF
>TRBV7-6|NA|TRBJ2-2|NA
TGTGCCAGCAGCTGGGACCTTCGGGGCACCGGGGAGCTGTTTTTT
CASSWDLRGTGELFF
>TRBV19|once|TRBJ2-2|NA
TGTGCCAGTAGTATTAGCGGACGCGGCACCGGGGAGCTGTTTTTT
CASSISGRGTGELFF
>TRBV10-3|NA|TRBJ1-1|NA
TGTGCCATCAGTGAGTCCACAAGGACTGAAGCTTTCTTT
CAISESTRTEAFF
>TRBV4-1|NA|TRBJ2-3|NA
TGCGCCAGCAGCCCTCCGTCTTCCGGAGATACGCAGTATTTT
CASSPPSSGDTQYF
>TRBV19|NA|TRBJ2-1|TRBD2
TGTGCCAGTAGTTACGGGACTACCTTCGAGCAGTTCTTC
CASSYGTTFEQFF
>TRBV11-2|NA|TRBJ2-7|NA
TGTGCCAGCAGCCAACCGTACGAGCAGTACTTC
CASSQPYEQYF
>TRBV5-6|NA|TRBJ2-2|TRBD1
TGTGCCAGCAGGGGTCCGGGACAGAGTATCACCGGGGAGCTGTTTTTT
CASRGPGQSITGELFF
>TRBV7-9|once|TRBJ2-1|TRBD1
TGTGCCAGCAGCTTGACAGGGGGAAGCAATGAGCAGTTCTTC
CASSLTGGSNEQFF
>TRBV2|once|TRBJ2-2|TRBD2
TGTGCGAGCGCGGGGGGCGTTGGGACCGGGGAGCTGTTTTTT
CASAGGVGTGELFF
>TRBV9|NA|TRBJ2-5|NA
TGTGCCAGCAGCGTAGGACAGGTCGATGAGACCCAGTACTTC
CASSVGQVDETQYF
>TRBV28|once|TRBJ2-1|TRBD2
TGTGCCAGCAGCCTGACTAGCGGGAAGAATGAGCAGTTCTTC
CASSLTSGKNEQFF
>TRBV1|NA|TRBJ2-5|NA
TGCACCAGCAGCCAAGATCCCCGGACTAGCTTGGAGACCCAGTACTTC
CTSSQDPRTSLETQYF
>TRBV5-1|NA|TRBJ1-5|TRBD1
TGCGCCAGCAGCGAAGGACAGGGCCGGGACAATCAGCCCCAGCATTTT
CASSEGQGRDNQPQHF
>TRBV27|NA|TRBJ2-1|TRBD2
TGTGCCAGCAGTCCTCGGATAGCGGGAGTCAATGAGCAGTTCTTC
CASSPRIAGVNEQFF
>TRBV29-1|NA|TRBJ2-5|NA
TGCAGCGTTGAAGTACCGACAAGCTGGGGAGAGACCCAGTACTTC
CSVEVPTSWGETQYF